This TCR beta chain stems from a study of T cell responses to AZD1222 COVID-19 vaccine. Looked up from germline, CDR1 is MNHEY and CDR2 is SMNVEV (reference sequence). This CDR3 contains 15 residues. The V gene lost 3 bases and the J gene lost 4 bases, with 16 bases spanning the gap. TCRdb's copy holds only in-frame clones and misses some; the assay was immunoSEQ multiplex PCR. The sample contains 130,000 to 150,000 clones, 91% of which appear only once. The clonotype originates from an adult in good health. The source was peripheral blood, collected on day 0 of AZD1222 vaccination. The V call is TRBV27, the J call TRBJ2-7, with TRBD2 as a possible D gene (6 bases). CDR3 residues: CASSLSILAPYEQYF. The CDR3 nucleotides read TGTGCCAGCAGTTTGTCGATCCTAGCGCCGTACGAGCAGTACTTC.